These 14 T cell receptor beta chains were sequenced from one sample in a study of response to subunit inactivated influenza vaccine. MiXCR was run by TCRdb on the RT-PCR reads, yielding one entry per CDR3 protein. The table has fewer than 600,000 distinct CDR3 sequences, around 7.7% seen once. The input for sequencing was PBMCs from blood, taken less than 30 months after vaccination. The receptor source for this set is a man in his fifties or sixties who received an inactivated influenza vaccine.

This clonotype has at least ten counts. CDR3 nucleotide sequence: TGTGCCAGCAGCTTTACTAGCGGGATAGCCAAAAACATTCAGTACTTC. Translating gives CASSFTSGIAKNIQYF. The rearrangement links TRBV7-2 to TRBJ2-4; 10 bases fit TRBD2. The CDR3 extends over 16 amino acids. The V gene end was trimmed by 3 bases and the J gene end by 0 bases; junction bases not matched to a gene: 2. Per germline, CDR1 SGHTA and CDR2 FQGNSA.

The rearrangement links TRBV20-1 to TRBJ2-3; the D is unclear. The V end was cut by 2 bases, the J end by 3 bases, with 15 bases between. Germline V gene lookup returns CDR1 DFQATT and CDR2 SNEGSKA (reference sequence). The CDR3 extends over 15 amino acids. In DNA form, the CDR3 reads TGCAGTGCTAGAAGAACCGGGCTCCCGACAGATACGCAGTATTTT. This codes for CSARRTGLPTDTQYF.

This clonotype has more than one count but fewer than ten. The rearrangement joins TRBV9 to TRBJ2-3, with D hard to call. Between the trimmed V and J ends, which lost 4 bases and 0 bases, there was a span of 9 bases. Germline V gives CDR1 SGDLS, CDR2 YYNGEE. The CDR3 length is 14 residues. The CDR3 sequence: CASSPATSTDTQYF. The CDR3 coding sequence is TGTGCCAGCAGCCCGGCGACTAGCACAGATACGCAGTATTTT.

This clonotype was seen a few times. This chain joins TRBV4-3 and TRBJ2-1, with D hard to call. The germline V gene encodes CDR1 LGHNA and CDR2 YSLEER. Trimming removed 0 bases from V and 4 bases from J, with 13 bases in between. The CDR3 loop spans 16 amino acids. The CDR3 sequence is CASSQDPGYKYNEQFF. The CDR3, as DNA: TGCGCCAGCAGCCAAGATCCGGGCTATAAGTACAATGAGCAGTTCTTC.

This clonotype was recorded at least ten times. The chain joins TRBV5-1 to TRBJ1-2; TRBD1 aligns across 7 bases. Germline values: CDR1 SGHRS, CDR2 YFSETQ. The V and J ends lost 0 bases and 3 bases, in that order; junction bases with no gene match: 2. CDR3 size: 14 residues. The CDR3 DNA reads TGCGCCAGCAGCTTGGGACAGGGAGACTATGGCTACACCTTC. This translates into CASSLGQGDYGYTF.

The chain uses TRBV7-3 and TRBJ2-3; TRBD1 is a possible D gene (5 bases). Looked up from germline, CDR1 is SGHTA and CDR2 is FQGTGA. There are 15 residues in the CDR3. Trimming left V 5 bases short and J 1 base short, with 13 bases between. The DNA for the CDR3 is TGTGCCAGCAGCCTAAAACAGGCCGGCACAGATACGCAGTATTTT. It yields the protein CASSLKQAGTDTQYF.

This clonotype was counted many times. This chain joins TRBV28 and TRBJ2-3; D is possibly TRBD1 or TRBD2 (5 bases each). V was trimmed by 9 bases and J by 0 bases, leaving 19 bases between them. CDR1 is MDHEN and CDR2 is SYDVKM in the germline V gene. The CDR3 covers 16 residues. The CDR3 sequence: CARMGVSDASTDTQYF. For the CDR3, the DNA is TGTGCCAGAATGGGGGTTAGCGACGCTAGCACAGATACGCAGTATTTT.

This clonotype was detected a few times. The V gene is TRBV15, the J gene TRBJ1-5, with 9 bases identical to TRBD1. The germline V gene encodes CDR1 LNHNV and CDR2 YYDKDF (reference sequence). The junction had 6 bases not matched to a gene; V was cut back by 5 bases and J by 7 bases. This CDR3 has 14 residues. Written as DNA, the CDR3 is TGTGCCACCAGCGGGACAGGGAGCCGGCAGCCCCAGCATTTT. Its protein is CATSGTGSRQPQHF.

This clonotype has more than one count but fewer than ten. The chain employs TRBV20-1 and TRBJ1-1; the D is unclear. In germline, CDR1 is DFQATT, CDR2 SNEGSKA (reference sequence). V was cut by 1 base and J by 6 bases, with 9 bases left in between. CDR3 length equals 12 residues. CDR3 in DNA: TGCAGTGCTAGAGTGTGGAGATCTGAAGCTTTCTTT. It codes for CSARVWRSEAFF.

This clonotype appeared a few times. This sequence joins TRBV20-1 and TRBJ1-2, with 12 bases fitting TRBD1. The CDR3 covers 18 residues. Germline V gene lookup returns CDR1 DFQATT and CDR2 SNEGSKA (reference sequence). V shed 2 bases and J 7 bases; nucleotides not matched to a gene: 17. The CDR3 DNA sequence: TGCAGTGCTAGAACCGGGACAGGGGGCGCAGGGGGCCCCATTGGCTACACCTTC. Translated: CSARTGTGGAGGPIGYTF.

The chain couples TRBV16 to TRBJ2-7; no clear D gene. Trimming pared 3 bases from V and 4 bases from J, leaving 7 bases between. Germline CDR1 KGHSY, CDR2 FQNENV. The CDR3 runs 12 residues. CDR3 DNA sequence: TGTGCCAGCAGCCACCCTCCTTACGAGCAGTACTTC. This sequence encodes CASSHPPYEQYF.

The chain couples TRBV6-5 to TRBJ2-1, with 7 nucleotides matching TRBD2. Germline-derived CDR1 and CDR2 are MNHEY and SVGAGI. The CDR3 consists of 15 residues. J gave up 3 bases and V 5 bases, and 7 bases lay outside the gene matches. CDR3 protein: CASSHGRTSYNEQFF. The CDR3 DNA reads TGTGCCAGCAGTCACGGGAGGACTAGCTACAATGAGCAGTTCTTC.

This clonotype was counted only a few times. V is TRBV20-1 and J is TRBJ1-5, with TRBD1 as a possible D gene (6 bases). Trimming left V 3 bases short and J 10 bases short, with 19 bases between. This CDR3 is built from 14 residues. Per germline, CDR1 DFQATT and CDR2 SNEGSKA (reference sequence). The chain's CDR3 is CSASWDTARGPQHF. The CDR3 DNA is TGCAGTGCTAGCTGGGACACCGCGAGAGGACCCCAGCATTTT.

In this sample, this clonotype turned up many times. V usage is TRBV7-2 and J usage is TRBJ2-3; TRBD1 aligns across 8 bases. The CDR3 has 15 residues. The germline gives CDR1 SGHTA, CDR2 FQGNSA. Trimming cost V 3 bases and J 1 base; bases outside gene matches: 3. CDR3 amino acids: CASSFPGGGTDTQYF. For the CDR3, the DNA is TGTGCCAGCAGCTTCCCAGGGGGCGGCACAGATACGCAGTATTTT.